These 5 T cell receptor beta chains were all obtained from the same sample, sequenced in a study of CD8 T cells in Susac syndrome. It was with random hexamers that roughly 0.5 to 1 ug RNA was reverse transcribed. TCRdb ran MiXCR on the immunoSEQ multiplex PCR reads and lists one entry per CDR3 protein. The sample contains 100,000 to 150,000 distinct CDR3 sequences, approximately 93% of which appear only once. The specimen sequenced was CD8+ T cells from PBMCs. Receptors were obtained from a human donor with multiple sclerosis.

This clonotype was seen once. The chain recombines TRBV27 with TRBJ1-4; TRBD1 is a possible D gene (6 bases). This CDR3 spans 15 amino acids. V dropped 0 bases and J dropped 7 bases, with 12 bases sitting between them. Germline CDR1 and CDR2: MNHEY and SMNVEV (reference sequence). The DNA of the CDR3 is TGTGCCAGCAGTTTATCGCACAGGGAGGGTGAAAAACTGTTTTTT. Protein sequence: CASSLSHREGEKLFF.

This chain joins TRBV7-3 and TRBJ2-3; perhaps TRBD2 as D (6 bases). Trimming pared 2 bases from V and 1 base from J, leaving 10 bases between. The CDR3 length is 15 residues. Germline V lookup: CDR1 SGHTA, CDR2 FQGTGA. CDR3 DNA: TGTGCCAGCAGCTTATTCGGGGGTGGCACAGATACGCAGTATTTT. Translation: CASSLFGGGTDTQYF. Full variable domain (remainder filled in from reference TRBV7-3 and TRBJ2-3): GAGVSQTPSNKVTEKGKYVELRCDPISGHTALYWYRQSLGQGPEFLIYFQGTGAADDSGLPNDRFFAVRPEGSVSTLKIQRTERGDSAVYLCASSLFGGGTDTQYFGPGTRLTVL.

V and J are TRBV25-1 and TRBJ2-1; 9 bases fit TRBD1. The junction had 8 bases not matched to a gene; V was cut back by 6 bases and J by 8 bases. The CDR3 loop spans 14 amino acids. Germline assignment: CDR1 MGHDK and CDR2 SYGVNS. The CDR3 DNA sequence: TGTGCCAGCAGGGACAGGGGTTCGTTCGATGAGCAGTTCTTC. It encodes CASRDRGSFDEQFF.

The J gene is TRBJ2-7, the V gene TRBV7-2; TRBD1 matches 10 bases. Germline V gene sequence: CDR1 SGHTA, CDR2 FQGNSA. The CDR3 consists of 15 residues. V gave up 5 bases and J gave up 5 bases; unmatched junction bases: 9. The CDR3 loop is CASSLKGTGVHEQYF. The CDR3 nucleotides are TGTGCCAGCAGCCTGAAAGGGACAGGGGTCCACGAGCAGTACTTC.

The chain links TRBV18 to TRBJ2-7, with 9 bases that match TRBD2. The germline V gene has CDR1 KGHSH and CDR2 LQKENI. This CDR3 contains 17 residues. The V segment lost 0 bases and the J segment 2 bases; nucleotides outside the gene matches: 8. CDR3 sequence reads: CASSPPGTSLTPYEQYV. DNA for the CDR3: TGTGCCAGCTCACCACCAGGGACTAGCCTCACTCCCTACGAGCAGTACGTC.